The source of this T cell receptor beta chain is a study of human thymus T cells. The study used thymus tissue resected during corrective heart surgery. Only in-frame clones appear in the TCRdb table, and some are missing; sequencing was by immunoSEQ multiplex PCR. Of under 95,000 clones listed, roughly 95% are singletons. Trimming left V 2 bases short and J 5 bases short, with 19 bases between. Germline CDR1 is MNHNS and CDR2 is SASEGT. CDR3 length: 17 amino acids. Source material: thymus tissue. The chain couples TRBV6-1 to TRBJ2-1, with D possibly matching TRBD1 (5 bases). The clonotype comes from a girl less than two years old with a congenital heart defect but otherwise immunologically healthy. CDR3 sequence: CASSELRNRWSDNEQFF. In DNA, the CDR3 is TGTGCCAGCAGTGAACTACGGAACAGGTGGTCCGACAATGAGCAGTTCTTC.